The rows below give T cell receptor beta chains drawn from one sample of a study of metastatic and nonmetastatic thyroid tumors. Via MiXCR, TCRdb re-called the PCR reads. The repertoire has 15,000 to 20,000 clones, around 35% of them found once; the top ten carry roughly 7%. Sequencing was performed on tumor tissue. The source of these receptors is a female donor with papillary thyroid cancer or a benign thyroid nodule (not recorded which). Some clones in this sample may be carry-over from other donors' samples. CDR3s include the opening cysteine and the closing phenylalanine or tryptophan. A D gene is named only where the DNA matches it firmly. Part of the rows lack a size; the others show once, few, many or a class for expanded clones.

>many|TRBV2|TRBJ1-2|-
TGTGCCAGCAGTGGGCACTATGGCTACACCTTC
CASSGHYGYTF
>many|TRBV15|TRBJ1-2|-
TGTGCCACCAGTCCGCCGGGGGGCTATGGCTACACCTTC
CATSPPGGYGYTF
>-|TRBV20-1|TRBJ2-7|TRBD2
TGCAGTGCAAAGGGGCAGCGGGGGTCCTACGAGCAGTACTTC
CSAKGQRGSYEQYF
>-|TRBV20-1|TRBJ2-7|-
TGCAGTGCCACGGACAGCTTCTCCTACGAGCAGTACTTC
CSATDSFSYEQYF
>many|TRBV28|TRBJ2-7|-
TGTGCCAGCAGTTTTAACAGGGACGAGCAGTACTTC
CASSFNRDEQYF
>many|TRBV3-1|TRBJ2-7|TRBD2
TGTGCCAGCAGCCATGTTTCTGTAGCGGGGGGCGGCGAGCAGTACTTC
CASSHVSVAGGGEQYF
>-|TRBV7-2|TRBJ1-5|-
TGTGCCAGCAGCCTCGTTGAGGGGACCAGACAGCCCCAGCATTTT
CASSLVEGTRQPQHF
>many|TRBV11-2|TRBJ2-5|-
TGTGCCAGCAGCTTGGGGGAGGCCCAGTACTTC
CASSLGEAQYF
>many|TRBV6-1|TRBJ1-3|-
TGTGCCAGCAGTACAGCTTTCTCTGGAAACACCATATATTTT
CASSTAFSGNTIYF
>once|TRBV4-1|TRBJ1-4|-
TGCGCCAGCAGCCAAGTATCCGGTAATGAAAAACTGTTTTTT
CASSQVSGNEKLFF
>-|TRBV28|TRBJ1-1|-
TGTGCCAGCAGTTTGGGGGGGGGTTTTACTGAAGCTTTCTTT
CASSLGGGFTEAFF
>many|TRBV28|TRBJ2-7|-
TGTGCCAGCAGTTCGGACTCCTCGGTGCAGTACTTC
CASSSDSSVQYF
>-|TRBV20-1|TRBJ2-7|TRBD1
TGCAGTGCTGAAACAGGGGTATACGAGCAGTACTTC
CSAETGVYEQYF
>-|TRBV6-1|TRBJ1-2|TRBD1
TGTGCCAGCAGTGAAGGGGTCCAGGGGGCTGGCTATGGCTACACCTTC
CASSEGVQGAGYGYTF
>-|TRBV20-1|TRBJ2-7|-
TGCAGTGCTACCGCTCCAGATAGCGCTTTTTCCTACGAGCAGTACTTC
CSATAPDSAFSYEQYF
>-|TRBV12-3/TRBV12-4|TRBJ2-7|TRBD1
TGTGCCAGCAGTTCCGGGACAGGGAGCTCCTACGAGCAGTACTTC
CASSSGTGSSYEQYF
>medium-sized|TRBV30|TRBJ2-7|-
TGTGCCTGGAGCGGGGGGACAGTGACCTACGAGCAGTACTTC
CAWSGGTVTYEQYF
>medium-sized|TRBV7-2|TRBJ2-7|TRBD2
TGTGCCAGCCGGACTAGCGGGGGTTCTTACGAGCAGTACTTC
CASRTSGGSYEQYF
>few|TRBV6-5|TRBJ1-1|-
TGTGCCAGCAGTTACGGGCAGGAGTTTCAAGCTTTCTTT
CASSYGQEFQAFF
>many|TRBV7-9|TRBJ2-5|TRBD1
TGTGCCAGCAGCTCCCGGACAGGTTCGGACCAAGAGACCCAGTACTTC
CASSSRTGSDQETQYF
>few|TRBV28|TRBJ1-2|-
TGTGCCAGCAGTTTTATCGACGGGACGGCGAACTATGGCTACACCTTC
CASSFIDGTANYGYTF
>-|TRBV9|TRBJ1-1|-
TGTGCCAGCAGCGTAGGACAGATGAACACTGAAGCTTTCTTT
CASSVGQMNTEAFF
>-|TRBV5-1|TRBJ1-1|-
TGCGCCAGCAGCTTGGCGGGTCTGGCAGCTTTCTTT
CASSLAGLAAFF
>few|TRBV6-1|TRBJ2-7|TRBD1
TGTGCCGGAGGTTGGGACAGTCAGTACTTC
CAGGWDSQYF
>medium-sized|TRBV19|TRBJ1-3|TRBD1
TGTGCCAGTAGTCCCACATGGTGGGGACAGGTATCTGGAAACACCATATATTTT
CASSPTWWGQVSGNTIYF
>medium-sized|TRBV5-6|TRBJ2-7|-
TGTGCCAGCAGCCGCGGTAGGAATTACGAGCAGTACTTC
CASSRGRNYEQYF
>many|TRBV9|TRBJ2-3|TRBD2
TGTGCCAGCAGTCTCCCGGGACTAGCGGGGGGGTACACAGATACGCAGTATTTT
CASSLPGLAGGYTDTQYF
>-|TRBV20-1|TRBJ2-3|TRBD1
TGCAGTGCTAGAGATTGGCGGGATTCAGGACAGGGAAGGTTAGATACGCAGTATTTT
CSARDWRDSGQGRLDTQYF
>-|TRBV6-7|TRBJ1-5|-
TGTGCCAGCAGTTACTCAGGGGAGCCCCAGCATTTT
CASSYSGEPQHF
>-|TRBV11-3|TRBJ2-7|-
TGTGCCAGCAGCCGGGACACTCTCTCCTACGAGCAGTACTTC
CASSRDTLSYEQYF
>once|TRBV7-2|TRBJ2-1|TRBD2
TGTGCCAGCAGCTTATGGGCTAGCGGGGGAAACAATGAGCAGTTCTTC
CASSLWASGGNNEQFF
>-|TRBV28|TRBJ1-5|-
TGTGCCAGCAGCCTTGACCGTACTCAGCCCCAGCATTTT
CASSLDRTQPQHF
>-|TRBV28|TRBJ1-6|-
TGTGCCAGCTGCCCCCAGGGGTTTAATTCACCCCTCCACTTT
CASCPQGFNSPLHF